The present TCR beta chain was sequenced within a study of T cells in Graves' hyperthyroidism and ophthalmopathy. Study background: Peripheral blood was drawn at first diagnosis, prior to all treatment.

Study results and caveats: The majority of expanded thyroid clonotypes above 0.001 also appeared in blood. Ophthalmopathy could be told apart from stable hyperthyroidism with a 13 V-J model.

Amplification of TCR beta CDR3 regions used RNA as the template. First-round RT-PCR of the TCR CDR3 relied on the HTBI primer set. One entry per CDR3 protein, called by TCRdb with MiXCR from the multiplex PCR reads. The repertoire holds some 460,000 distinct CDR3 sequences, 15% to 19% seen once, with approximately 8% in the top ten. Diagnoses rested on clinical symptoms, serum thyroxine and TRAb, thyroid ultrasound and orbital computed tomography. This clonotype was recorded at least ten times. Antigen: not known. CDR3 length equals 15 residues. The ends lost 5 bases at V and 0 bases at J; junction bases unmatched: 3. The germline V gene encodes CDR1 PRHDT and CDR2 FYEKMQ (reference sequence).

The origin of this receptor is a woman younger than 35 with Graves' hyperthyroidism. The sequenced sample consisted of blood. J is TRBJ2-3 and V is TRBV13; TRBD2 matches 9 bases. The CDR3 loop reads CASSPSGTSTDTQYF. The CDR3 DNA is TGTGCCAGCAGCCCTAGCGGGACTAGCACAGATACGCAGTATTTT.